Listed below are T cell receptor beta chains from one sample, sequenced in a study of identical twins. MiXCR, applied by TCRdb to the 5' RACE reads, yields one record per CDR3 protein. The sample carries 1.5 million to 2 million distinct CDR3 sequences, less than 40% recorded once. The specimen sequenced was cord blood. The source of these receptors is a newborn girl in good health. CDR3s include the opening cysteine and the closing phenylalanine or tryptophan. Fields, in order: clone size, D gene, V gene, J gene, CDR3 protein, CDR3 DNA. D genes are given only for firm matches. Part of the rows lack a size; the others show once, few, many or a class for expanded clones.

>few|.|TRBV4-2|TRBJ1-1
CASSQERGFASAAFF
TGTGCCAGCAGCCAAGAAAGGGGGTTCGCTTCCGCAGCTTTCTTT
>few|TRBD1|TRBV3-1|TRBJ1-5
CASSMGQLPNQPQHF
TGTGCCAGCAGCATGGGACAGTTACCTAATCAGCCCCAGCATTTT
>.|TRBD2|TRBV6-5|TRBJ2-4
CASSYSTSLAKNIQYF
TGTGCCAGCAGTTACTCGACTAGCTTAGCCAAAAACATTCAGTACTTC
>.|.|TRBV18|TRBJ2-7
CASSPTGGLGEQYF
TGTGCCAGCTCACCTACCGGGGGGCTGGGGGAGCAGTACTTC
>.|TRBD2|TRBV28|TRBJ2-1
CASNTPGLADNEQFF
TGTGCCAGCAACACCCCGGGACTAGCGGACAATGAGCAGTTCTTC
>many|TRBD2|TRBV28|TRBJ2-1
CASSLFRGSANNEQFF
TGTGCCAGCAGTTTATTTCGCGGGAGCGCCAACAATGAGCAGTTCTTC
>few|.|TRBV5-1|TRBJ1-1
CASSLLRVQGRNTEAFF
TGCGCCAGCAGCTTGCTGCGGGTCCAAGGGAGGAACACTGAAGCTTTCTTT
>.|.|TRBV27|TRBJ1-2
CASSLWPGVSGGYTF
TGTGCCAGCAGTTTATGGCCGGGTGTTTCAGGTGGCTACACCTTC
>.|TRBD1|TRBV4-2|TRBJ2-4
CASSRRDRENIQYF
TGTGCCAGCAGCCGACGGGACAGGGAAAACATTCAGTACTTC
>.|TRBD2|TRBV7-2|TRBJ2-1
CASSLARLAGGREQFF
TGTGCCAGCAGCTTAGCTCGACTAGCGGGGGGGCGGGAGCAGTTCTTC
>few|.|TRBV9|TRBJ1-6
CASSLADTGDSPLHF
TGTGCCAGCAGCCTAGCCGACACCGGTGATTCACCCCTCCACTTT
>few|.|TRBV28|TRBJ2-7
CASKLPGQNYEQYF
TGTGCCAGCAAACTACCCGGGCAGAACTACGAGCAGTACTTC
>few|.|TRBV9|TRBJ2-1
CASSVGGKGHNEQFF
TGTGCCAGCAGCGTAGGGGGTAAAGGGCACAATGAGCAGTTCTTC
>few|.|TRBV5-1|TRBJ2-3
CASSYHHDTQYF
TGCGCCAGCAGCTATCACCACGATACGCAGTATTTT
>.|.|TRBV4-1|TRBJ2-3
CASSQRHPSTDTQYF
TGCGCCAGCAGCCAACGGCATCCCAGCACAGATACGCAGTATTTT
>.|TRBD1|TRBV6-5|TRBJ1-2
CASSSDRERFGYTF
TGTGCCAGCAGCTCGGACAGGGAACGATTCGGCTACACCTTC
>few|.|TRBV24-1|TRBJ2-1
CATSDFGTGTNNEQFF
TGTGCCACCAGTGATTTTGGGACTGGTACTAACAATGAGCAGTTCTTC
>.|TRBD2|TRBV20-1|TRBJ2-7
CSGRPGLAGVSSYEQYF
TGCAGCGGGCGACCGGGACTAGCGGGAGTGAGCTCCTACGAGCAGTACTTC
>.|.|TRBV5-1|TRBJ1-2
CASSLDGGGLYGYTF
TGCGCCAGCAGCTTGGATGGGGGGGGGCTCTATGGCTACACCTTC
>.|.|TRBV12-3/TRBV12-4|TRBJ1-2
CASSLSLDGYYGYTF
TGTGCCAGCAGTTTATCTCTGGACGGATACTATGGCTACACCTTC
>few|.|TRBV6-5|TRBJ2-3
CASSATRSSTDTQYF
TGTGCCAGCAGTGCGACACGCTCTAGCACAGATACGCAGTATTTT
>.|TRBD1|TRBV28|TRBJ1-3
CASSLFGTGNTIYF
TGTGCCAGCAGTTTATTCGGGACAGGGAACACCATATATTTT